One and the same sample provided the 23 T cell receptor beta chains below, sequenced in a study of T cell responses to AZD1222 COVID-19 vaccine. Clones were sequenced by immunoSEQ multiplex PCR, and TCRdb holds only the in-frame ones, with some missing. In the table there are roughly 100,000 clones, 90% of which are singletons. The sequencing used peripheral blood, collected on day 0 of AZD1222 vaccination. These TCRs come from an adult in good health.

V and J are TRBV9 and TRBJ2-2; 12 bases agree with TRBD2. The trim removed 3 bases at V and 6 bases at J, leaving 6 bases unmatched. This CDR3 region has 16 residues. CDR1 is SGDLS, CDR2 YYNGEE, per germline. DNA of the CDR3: TGTGCCAGCAGCGCCGGGACTAGCGGGTTTCCCGGGGAGCTGTTTTTT. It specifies CASSAGTSGFPGELFF.

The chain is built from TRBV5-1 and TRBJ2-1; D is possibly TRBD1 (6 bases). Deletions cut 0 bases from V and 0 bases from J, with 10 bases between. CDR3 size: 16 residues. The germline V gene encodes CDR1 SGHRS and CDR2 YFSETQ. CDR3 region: CASSLVPDSSYNEQFF. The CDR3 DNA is TGCGCCAGCAGCTTGGTTCCGGACAGCTCCTACAATGAGCAGTTCTTC.

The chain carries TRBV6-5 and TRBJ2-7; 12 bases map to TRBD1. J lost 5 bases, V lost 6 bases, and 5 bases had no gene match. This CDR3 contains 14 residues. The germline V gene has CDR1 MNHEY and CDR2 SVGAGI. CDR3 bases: TGTGCCAGCAGAAGGGGGACAGGGGGCAACGAGCAGTACTTC. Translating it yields CASRRGTGGNEQYF.

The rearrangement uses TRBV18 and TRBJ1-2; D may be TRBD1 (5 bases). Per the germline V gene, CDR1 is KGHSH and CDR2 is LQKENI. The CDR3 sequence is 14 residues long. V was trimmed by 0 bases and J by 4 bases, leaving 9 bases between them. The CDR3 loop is CASSPPGTFYGYTF. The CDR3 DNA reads TGTGCCAGCTCACCACCCGGGACCTTCTATGGCTACACCTTC.

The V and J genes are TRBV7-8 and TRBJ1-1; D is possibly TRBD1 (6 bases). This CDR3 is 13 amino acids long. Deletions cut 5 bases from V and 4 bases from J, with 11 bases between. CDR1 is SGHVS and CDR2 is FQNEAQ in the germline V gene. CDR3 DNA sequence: TGTGCCAGCAGCGCCCCAGGGGCCACTGAAGCTTTCTTT. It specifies CASSAPGATEAFF.

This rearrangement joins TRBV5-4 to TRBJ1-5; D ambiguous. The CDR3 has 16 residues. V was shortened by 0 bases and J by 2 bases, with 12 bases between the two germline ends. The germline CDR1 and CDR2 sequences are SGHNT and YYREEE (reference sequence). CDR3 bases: TGTGCCAGCAGCTTGGCCCCGGGAGGCGGCAATCAGCCCCAGCATTTT. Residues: CASSLAPGGGNQPQHF.

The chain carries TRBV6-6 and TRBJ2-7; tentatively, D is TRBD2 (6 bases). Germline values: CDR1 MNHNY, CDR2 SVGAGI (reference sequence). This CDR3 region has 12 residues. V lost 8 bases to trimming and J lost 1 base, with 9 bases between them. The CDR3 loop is CASDAGSYEQYF. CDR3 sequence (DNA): TGTGCCAGCGACGCGGGATCCTACGAGCAGTACTTC.

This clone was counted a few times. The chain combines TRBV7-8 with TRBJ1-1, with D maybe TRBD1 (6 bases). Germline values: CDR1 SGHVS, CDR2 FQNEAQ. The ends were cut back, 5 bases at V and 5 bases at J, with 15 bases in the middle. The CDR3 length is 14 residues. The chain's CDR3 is CASSQQGAGTEAFF. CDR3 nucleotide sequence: TGTGCCAGCAGCCAACAGGGTGCGGGGACTGAAGCTTTCTTT.

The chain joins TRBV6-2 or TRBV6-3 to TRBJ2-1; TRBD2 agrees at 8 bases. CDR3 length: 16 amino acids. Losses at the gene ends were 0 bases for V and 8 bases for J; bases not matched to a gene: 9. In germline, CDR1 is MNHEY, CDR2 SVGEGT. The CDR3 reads CASSYSLLAVGDEQFF. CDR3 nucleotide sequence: TGTGCCAGCAGTTACTCCTTACTAGCGGTGGGTGATGAGCAGTTCTTC.

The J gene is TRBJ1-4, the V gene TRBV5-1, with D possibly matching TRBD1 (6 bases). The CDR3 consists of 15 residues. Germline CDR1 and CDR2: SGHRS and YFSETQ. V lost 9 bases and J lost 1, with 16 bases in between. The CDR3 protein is CAKQGSGVTNEKLFF. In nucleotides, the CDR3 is TGCGCCAAACAGGGTTCAGGGGTAACTAATGAAAAACTGTTTTTT. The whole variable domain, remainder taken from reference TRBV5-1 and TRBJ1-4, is KAGVTQTPRYLIKTRGQQVTLSCSPISGHRSVSWYQQTPGQGLQFLFEYFSETQRNKGNFPGRFSGRQFSNSRSEMNVSTLELGDSALYLCAKQGSGVTNEKLFFGSGTQLSVL.

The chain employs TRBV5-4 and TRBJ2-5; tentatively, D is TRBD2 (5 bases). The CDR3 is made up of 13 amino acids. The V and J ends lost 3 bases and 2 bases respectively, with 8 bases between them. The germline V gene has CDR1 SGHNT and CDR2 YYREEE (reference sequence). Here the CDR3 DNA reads TGTGCCAGCAGCTCGGACTTTCAAGAGACCCAGTACTTC. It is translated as CASSSDFQETQYF.

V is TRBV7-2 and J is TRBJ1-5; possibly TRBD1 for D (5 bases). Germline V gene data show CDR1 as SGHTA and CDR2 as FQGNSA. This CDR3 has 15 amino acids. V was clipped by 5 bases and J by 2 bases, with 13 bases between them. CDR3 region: CASSETGARNQPQHF. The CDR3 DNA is TGTGCCAGCAGCGAGACCGGGGCGCGCAATCAGCCCCAGCATTTT.

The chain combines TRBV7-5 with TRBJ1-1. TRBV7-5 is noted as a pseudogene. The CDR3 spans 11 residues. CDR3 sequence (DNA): TGTGCCAGAAGCTTAGGCCGGGAAGCTTTCTTT. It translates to CARSLGREAFF.

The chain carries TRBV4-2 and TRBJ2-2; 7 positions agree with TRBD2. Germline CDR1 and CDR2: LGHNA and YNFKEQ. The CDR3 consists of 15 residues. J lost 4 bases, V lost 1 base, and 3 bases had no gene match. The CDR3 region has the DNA TGTGCCAGCAGCCAAGGGGAGGGCGGCACCGGGGAGCTGTTTTTT. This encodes CASSQGEGGTGELFF.

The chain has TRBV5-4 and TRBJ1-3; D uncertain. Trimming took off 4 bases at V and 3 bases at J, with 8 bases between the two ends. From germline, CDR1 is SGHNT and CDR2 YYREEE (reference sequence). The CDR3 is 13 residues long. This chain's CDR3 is CASSLGLGNTIYF. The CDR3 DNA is TGTGCCAGCAGCCTAGGTCTTGGAAACACCATATATTTT.

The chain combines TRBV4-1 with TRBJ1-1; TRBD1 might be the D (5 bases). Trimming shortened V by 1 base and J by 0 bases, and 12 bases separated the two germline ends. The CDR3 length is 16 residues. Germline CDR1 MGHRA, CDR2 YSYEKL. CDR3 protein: CASSQGGRPMNTEAFF. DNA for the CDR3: TGCGCCAGCAGCCAAGGGGGACGGCCCATGAACACTGAAGCTTTCTTT.

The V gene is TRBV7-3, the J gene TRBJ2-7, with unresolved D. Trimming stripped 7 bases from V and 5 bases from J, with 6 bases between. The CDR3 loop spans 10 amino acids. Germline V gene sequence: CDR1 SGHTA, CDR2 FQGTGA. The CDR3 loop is CASMVNEQYF. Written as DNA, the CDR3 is TGTGCCAGCATGGTGAACGAGCAGTACTTC.

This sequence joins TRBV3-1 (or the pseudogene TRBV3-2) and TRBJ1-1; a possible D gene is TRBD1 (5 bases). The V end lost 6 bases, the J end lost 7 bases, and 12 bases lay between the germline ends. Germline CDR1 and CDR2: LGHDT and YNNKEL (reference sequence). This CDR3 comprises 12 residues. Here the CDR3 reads CASSTNQGEAFF. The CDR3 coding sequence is TGTGCCAGCAGTACTAACCAGGGTGAAGCTTTCTTT.

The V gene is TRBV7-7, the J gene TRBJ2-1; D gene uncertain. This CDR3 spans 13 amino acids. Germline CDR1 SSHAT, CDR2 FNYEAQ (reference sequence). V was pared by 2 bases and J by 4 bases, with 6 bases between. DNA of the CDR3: TGTGCCAGCAGCTTAAGCGTGTACAATGAGCAGTTCTTC. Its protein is CASSLSVYNEQFF.

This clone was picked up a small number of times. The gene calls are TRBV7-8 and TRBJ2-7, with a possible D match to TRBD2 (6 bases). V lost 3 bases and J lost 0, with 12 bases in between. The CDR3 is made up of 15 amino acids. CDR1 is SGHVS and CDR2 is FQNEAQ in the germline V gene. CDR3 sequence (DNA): TGTGCCAGCAGCTTCCTGGGAGGTACCTCCTACGAGCAGTACTTC. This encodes CASSFLGGTSYEQYF.

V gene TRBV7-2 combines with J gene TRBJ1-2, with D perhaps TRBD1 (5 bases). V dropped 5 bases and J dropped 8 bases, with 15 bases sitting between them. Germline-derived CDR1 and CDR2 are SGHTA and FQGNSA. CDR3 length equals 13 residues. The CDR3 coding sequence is TGTGCCAGCAGCCCCAAGTGGGACGTAGGCTACACCTTC. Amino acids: CASSPKWDVGYTF.

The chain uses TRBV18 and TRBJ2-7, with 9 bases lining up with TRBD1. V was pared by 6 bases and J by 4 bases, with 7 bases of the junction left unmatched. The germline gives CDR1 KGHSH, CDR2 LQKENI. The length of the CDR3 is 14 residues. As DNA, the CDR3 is TGTGCCAGCTCCCTGCAGGGACAGGGATACGAGCAGTACTTC. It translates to CASSLQGQGYEQYF.

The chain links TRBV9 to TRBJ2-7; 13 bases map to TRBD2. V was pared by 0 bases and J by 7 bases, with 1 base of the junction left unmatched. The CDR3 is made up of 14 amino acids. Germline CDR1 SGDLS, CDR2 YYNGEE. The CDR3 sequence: CASSVGGLAGEQYF. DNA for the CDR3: TGTGCCAGCAGCGTAGGGGGACTAGCGGGAGAGCAGTACTTC.